This T cell receptor beta chain was profiled in a study of blood T cell repertoires in COVID-19. TCRdb's table, derived via immunoSEQ multiplex PCR, lists solely in-frame clones and lacks some. The data contain around 450,000 clones, nearly 90% of them singletons. This clone showed up just a few times. The sequenced sample was PBMCs or T cells enriched from blood (not recorded which). The TCR comes from a woman aged 18 to 35 with acute COVID-19.

The CDR3 region has the DNA TGTGCCAGTACTCAGAGGACAGGGATGACGGGCAATCAGCCCCAGCATTTT. Translation: CASTQRTGMTGNQPQHF. The chain employs TRBV19 and TRBJ1-5, with 8 bases matching TRBD1. Germline assignment: CDR1 LNHDA and CDR2 SQIVND (reference sequence). The CDR3 consists of 17 residues. V was clipped by 7 bases and J by 2 bases; unmatched bases: 13.